These 20 T cell receptor beta chains originate from one sample sequenced in a study of CD8+ T cells in alopecia areata. Extracted RNA was reverse transcribed into cDNA, the sequencing template. The method was immunoSEQ multiplex PCR; TCRdb's version includes in-frame clones alone and lacks a portion of them. The sample lists some 110,000 clones; roughly two fifths were seen once. Material for sequencing was CD4+ T cells sorted from blood. All receptors derive from a human donor with alopecia areata.

The V call is TRBV29-1, the J call TRBJ2-7, with 8 bases matching TRBD1. The CDR3 runs to 12 residues. Losses at the gene ends were 7 bases for V and 2 bases for J; bases not matched to a gene: 4. The V gene's germline CDR1 is SQVTM and CDR2 ANQGSEA. CDR3 loop: CSAATGAYEQYF. As DNA, the CDR3 is TGCAGCGCAGCGACAGGGGCCTACGAGCAGTACTTC.

The V and J genes are TRBV5-1 and TRBJ2-7; 10 nucleotides agree with TRBD1. Germline CDR1 is SGHRS and CDR2 is YFSETQ. This CDR3 comprises 15 residues. The trim removed 3 bases at V and 5 bases at J, leaving 8 bases unmatched. CDR3 DNA sequence: TGCGCCAGCAGCTCTTCGGGACAGGGGTTCGACGAGCAGTACTTC. Translated: CASSSSGQGFDEQYF.

This clone was found a few times. CDR3 sequence: CASSLVVTSGKSRFF. Here the CDR3 DNA reads TGCGCCAGCAGCTTGGTGGTGACTAGCGGGAAATCTCGGTTCTTC. The V and J genes are TRBV5-1 and TRBJ2-1; 11 positions match TRBD2. Trimming took 0 bases from V and 15 from J; bases not matched to a gene: 11. CDR1 is SGHRS, CDR2 YFSETQ, per germline. This CDR3 is 15 amino acids long.

This chain connects TRBV25-1 to TRBJ1-1; TRBD1 aligns across 9 bases. Germline V gene data show CDR1 as MGHDK and CDR2 as SYGVNS. Germline trimming cut 6 bases from V and 4 bases from J; bases unmatched to any gene: 15. This CDR3 spans 17 amino acids. CDR3 protein: CASRVSGTGQGGTEAFF. For the CDR3, the DNA is TGTGCCAGCAGAGTCTCTGGGACAGGGCAGGGGGGCACTGAAGCTTTCTTT.

The genes are TRBV5-1 and TRBJ2-1, with D unresolved. The CDR3 extends over 14 amino acids. The V gene lost 0 bases and the J gene lost 5 bases, with 9 bases spanning the gap. Germline V CDR1 and CDR2: SGHRS, YFSETQ. CDR3 amino acids: CASSLGSADNEQFF. The DNA for the CDR3 is TGCGCCAGCAGCTTGGGGTCCGCGGACAATGAGCAGTTCTTC.

In this sample, this clone turned up a few times. CDR3 coding DNA: TGCGCCAGCAGCCGCCGGAAACTAGCGGTACAGACCGACTACAATGAGCAGTTCTTC. Translating it yields CASSRRKLAVQTDYNEQFF. The chain carries TRBV5-1 and TRBJ2-1; 8 nucleotides align to TRBD2. This CDR3 contains 19 residues. With 4 bases clipped from V and 3 bases from J, the junction kept 18 bases outside the gene matches. Germline V CDR1 and CDR2: SGHRS, YFSETQ.

This clone occurred a few times. The chain employs TRBV9 and TRBJ2-7; 9 bases map to TRBD1. This CDR3 region has 21 residues. J gave up 3 bases and V 3 bases, and 25 bases lay outside the gene matches. Germline CDR1 reads SGDLS; CDR2 reads YYNGEE. CDR3 region: CASSAGPGTGSLLGPVYEQYF. The CDR3 DNA reads as TGTGCCAGCAGCGCAGGGCCCGGGACAGGGAGTTTATTGGGCCCCGTCTACGAGCAGTACTTC.

This chain uses TRBV7-7 with TRBJ2-7; tentative D call: TRBD1 (7 bases). Germline CDR1 is SSHAT and CDR2 is FNYEAQ (reference sequence). The CDR3 sequence is 13 residues long. Trimming pared 5 bases from V and 7 bases from J, leaving 15 bases between. CDR3 protein: CASSLGTAGEQYF. In nucleotides, the CDR3 is TGTGCCAGCAGCCTCGGGACAGCGGGTGAGCAGTACTTC.

The chain employs TRBV29-1 and TRBJ2-3; TRBD2 agrees at 12 bases. The CDR3 has 15 residues. The germline gives CDR1 SQVTM, CDR2 ANQGSEA. The V segment lost 6 bases and the J segment 5 bases; nucleotides outside the gene matches: 9. This chain's CDR3 is CSVPGLAGWLDTQYF. CDR3 nucleotides: TGCAGCGTCCCTGGACTAGCGGGATGGTTAGATACGCAGTATTTT.

CDR3 sequence (DNA): TGCAGCGTTGAATACCTAGTTGGCGGGGAGCTGTTTTTT. Residues: CSVEYLVGGELFF. The chain has TRBV29-1 and TRBJ2-2, with D unresolved. CDR1 SQVTM and CDR2 ANQGSEA come from the germline V gene. This CDR3 is built from 13 residues. The ends were cut back, 2 bases at V and 7 bases at J, with 11 bases in the middle.

This chain links TRBV27 with TRBJ2-7; 8 bases match TRBD1. With 6 bases clipped from V and 3 bases from J, the junction kept 4 bases outside the gene matches. Germline assignment: CDR1 MNHEY and CDR2 SMNVEV (reference sequence). The CDR3 totals 13 residues. The DNA for the CDR3 is TGTGCCAGCAGGCAGGGGGCTCTCTACGAGCAGTACTTC. Residues: CASRQGALYEQYF.

This clone was seen a few times. The chain links TRBV29-1 to TRBJ1-2; D remains ambiguous. The CDR3 has 11 residues. Germline CDR1 and CDR2: SQVTM and ANQGSEA. The V gene lost 7 bases and the J gene lost 6 bases, with 12 bases spanning the gap. CDR3 sequence reads: CSAARLDGYTF. CDR3 in DNA: TGCAGCGCTGCCCGGCTTGATGGCTACACCTTC.

This rearrangement joins TRBV7-9 to TRBJ2-3; 8 nucleotides agree with TRBD2. This CDR3 region has 13 residues. Germline V CDR1 and CDR2: SEHNR, FQNEAQ (reference sequence). Germline trimming cut 5 bases from V and 7 bases from J; bases unmatched to any gene: 5. The CDR3 region is CASSKTSANTQYF. The CDR3 DNA reads TGTGCCAGCAGCAAGACTAGCGCGAATACGCAGTATTTT. Supplemented by reference TRBV7-9 and TRBJ2-3, the full variable domain reads DTGVSQNPRHKITKRGQNVTFRCDPISEHNRLYWYRQTLGQGPEFLTYFQNEAQLEKSRLLSDRFSAERPKGSFSTLEIQRTEQGDSAMYLCASSKTSANTQYFGPGTRLTVL.

This chain links TRBV29-1 with TRBJ2-1; no clear D gene. CDR3 length: 14 amino acids. V was clipped by 3 bases and J by 1 base, with 10 bases between them. CDR1 SQVTM and CDR2 ANQGSEA come from the germline V gene. The DNA of the CDR3 is TGCAGCGTTGATTACCCCAAGTCCTACAATGAGCAGTTCTTC. Protein product: CSVDYPKSYNEQFF.

The V call is TRBV29-1, the J call TRBJ1-3; no clear D gene. Germline V gene sequence: CDR1 SQVTM, CDR2 ANQGSEA. This CDR3 comprises 13 residues. Trimming removed 4 bases at V and 0 bases at J, with 7 bases between. CDR3 DNA sequence: TGCAGCGTTGGAATCGGCTCTGGAAACACCATATATTTT. Its translation is CSVGIGSGNTIYF.

A few counts support this clone. The CDR3 nucleotides are TGCAGCGTTTGGGGACAGGGTATCTACGAGCAGTACTTC. This gives the protein CSVWGQGIYEQYF. The rearrangement links TRBV29-1 to TRBJ2-7; 9 bases align to TRBD1. The germline V gene encodes CDR1 SQVTM and CDR2 ANQGSEA. CDR3 length equals 13 residues. J was trimmed by 3 bases and V by 5 bases; bases with no gene match: 5.

The CDR3 DNA reads TGTGCCAGCAGAAGCAGACTAGCGGGAGTTGGGTACGAGCAGTACTTC. This translates into CASRSRLAGVGYEQYF. The V gene is TRBV28, the J gene TRBJ2-7, with TRBD2 matching over 12 bases. The CDR3 length is 16 residues. Trimming took 6 bases from V and 4 from J; bases not matched to a gene: 10. Germline V CDR1 and CDR2: MDHEN, SYDVKM.

There are a few counts of this clone. This rearrangement joins TRBV30 to TRBJ2-2; 12 bases map to TRBD2. J was trimmed by 5 bases and V by 2 bases; bases with no gene match: 3. Per the germline V gene, CDR1 is GTSNPN and CDR2 is SVGIG (reference sequence). This CDR3 comprises 15 residues. As DNA, the CDR3 is TGTGCCTGGAGTCTAGCGGGAGGGCCGACCGGGGAGCTGTTTTTT. Translation: CAWSLAGGPTGELFF.

The chain uses TRBV20-1 and TRBJ2-5; no reliable D call. TRBJ2-7 explains the end of the DNA better; the J call may be wrong. Germline lookup yields CDR1 DFQATT and CDR2 SNEGSKA (reference sequence). The CDR3 sequence is 11 residues long. The CDR3 nucleotides read TGCAGTGCTAGAGGTCAGCTCGAGCAGTACTTC. It is translated as CSARGQLEQYF.

This clone was counted only a few times. The J gene is TRBJ2-5, the V gene TRBV5-1, with unresolved D. V was shortened by 2 bases and J by 1 base, with 12 bases between the two germline ends. This CDR3 region has 15 residues. CDR1 is SGHRS, CDR2 YFSETQ, per germline. CDR3 region: CASSFSDPTQETQYF. DNA of the CDR3: TGCGCCAGCAGCTTCTCCGACCCCACCCAAGAGACCCAGTACTTC.